This paragraph covers one T cell receptor beta chain sequence. Antigen specificity is unknown. These data come from a study of CD4 T cells in relation to SARS-CoV-2 and coronaviruses. Study background: Negative control cultures got HIV-1 Nef peptides or no peptide. The HLA restriction of the shared crossreactive spike epitopes was mapped.

Unexposed donor CD4+ T cells date from about 2011-2018, before the COVID-19 pandemic. After roughly ten days of culture, CD4+ T cells were isolated. Trimming cost V 8 bases and J 4 bases, with 6 bases left between them. The CDR3 is 10 amino acids. Assay used: immunoSEQ multiplex PCR; TCRdb lists only in-frame clones, some missing. The sample includes some 21,000 clones, roughly 69% seen only once; the top ten take around 12%. The chain has TRBV23-1 and TRBJ2-7; weak D call: TRBD1 (5 bases). Being an ORF, TRBV23-1 has a function that is uncertain. This receptor was obtained from a human donor in good health. What was sequenced was CD4+ T cells from PBMCs, cultured in vitro. CDR3 sequence reads: CASRQYEQYF. The CDR3 DNA follows: TGCGCCAGCCGACAGTACGAGCAGTACTTC.